This T cell receptor (beta chain) was sequenced in a study of T cells in localized non-small cell lung cancer. Study results and caveats: Within adjacent lung there appeared a median roughly 60 of the top 100 tumor clones. Longer overall survival accompanied higher blood T cell density.

Of note for this clone: The antigen is unknown.

The data were produced by immunoSEQ multiplex PCR, yet TCRdb's version contains in-frame clones alone and is incomplete. The sample includes over 25,000 clones, 90% of them seen just once. Trimming removed 3 bases at V and 7 bases at J, with 19 bases between. CDR1 SGHAT and CDR2 FQNNGV come from the germline V gene. The CDR3 sequence is 16 residues long. The sample consisted of peripheral blood, taken before any cancer treatment. This TCR derives from a woman aged 40-69 years with stage I lung adenocarcinoma. The J gene is TRBJ1-5, the V gene TRBV11-2; weak D call: TRBD1 (6 bases). CDR3 loop: CASSFSGTRQGQPQHF. CDR3 coding DNA: TGTGCCAGCAGCTTTAGTGGGACACGGCAGGGACAGCCCCAGCATTTT.